The rows below give T cell receptor beta chains drawn from one sample of a study of technical replicates of blood from several donors. The table came from immunoSEQ multiplex PCR; TCRdb's copy has only in-frame clones and leaves some out. Among under 90,000 clones listed, 93% were seen once. Material for sequencing was T cells isolated from PBMCs. These receptors originate from a human donor in good health. Both conserved end residues are part of each CDR3. Each record gives: V gene, J gene, clone size, D gene, CDR3 protein, CDR3 DNA. A D gene is named only where the DNA matches it firmly. Clone size is shown for a subset of rows, as once, few, many or a class of expanded clone.

V gene: TRBV30; J gene: TRBJ1-2; clone size: .; D gene: .; CDR3 protein: CAWSGANYGYTF; CDR3 DNA: TGTGCCTGGAGTGGAGCTAACTATGGCTACACCTTC
V gene: TRBV7-3; J gene: TRBJ2-1; clone size: .; D gene: TRBD2; CDR3 protein: CASSPMMGGEQFF; CDR3 DNA: TGTGCCAGCAGCCCCATGATGGGGGGGGAGCAGTTCTTC
V gene: TRBV7-9; J gene: TRBJ2-1; clone size: .; D gene: TRBD2; CDR3 protein: CASSLDGSGGEQFF; CDR3 DNA: TGTGCCAGCAGCTTAGATGGTAGCGGGGGTGAGCAGTTCTTC
V gene: TRBV2; J gene: TRBJ1-5; clone size: .; D gene: .; CDR3 protein: CASRRTVSNQPQHF; CDR3 DNA: TGTGCCAGCAGAAGGACAGTTAGCAATCAGCCCCAGCATTTT
V gene: TRBV30; J gene: TRBJ2-7; clone size: .; D gene: .; CDR3 protein: CAWSAPHRIYEQYF; CDR3 DNA: TGTGCCTGGAGTGCCCCTCACAGGATCTACGAGCAGTACTTC
V gene: TRBV5-1; J gene: TRBJ1-6; clone size: .; D gene: TRBD1; CDR3 protein: CASTTGTGLSPLHF; CDR3 DNA: TGCGCCAGCACGACCGGGACAGGGCTATCACCCCTCCACTTT
V gene: TRBV6-5; J gene: TRBJ2-3; clone size: .; D gene: .; CDR3 protein: CASRRDSTDTQYF; CDR3 DNA: TGTGCCAGCCGGAGAGATAGCACAGATACGCAGTATTTT
V gene: TRBV19; J gene: TRBJ1-1; clone size: once; D gene: TRBD1; CDR3 protein: CASRQGGTEAFF; CDR3 DNA: TGTGCCAGTAGACAGGGGGGCACTGAAGCTTTCTTT
V gene: TRBV29-1; J gene: TRBJ1-1; clone size: .; D gene: .; CDR3 protein: CSVEAVQAFF; CDR3 DNA: TGCAGCGTTGAAGCTGTTCAGGCTTTCTTT
V gene: TRBV30; J gene: TRBJ1-5; clone size: once; D gene: .; CDR3 protein: CAWSIQGQPQHF; CDR3 DNA: TGTGCCTGGAGTATCCAGGGTCAGCCCCAGCATTTT
V gene: TRBV29-1; J gene: TRBJ2-7; clone size: .; D gene: .; CDR3 protein: CSAAGQSYEQYF; CDR3 DNA: TGCAGCGCCGCGGGGCAGTCCTACGAGCAGTACTTC
V gene: TRBV5-1; J gene: TRBJ2-2; clone size: .; D gene: .; CDR3 protein: CASSLVGGLNTGELFF; CDR3 DNA: TGCGCCAGCAGCTTGGTAGGGGGATTGAACACCGGGGAGCTGTTTTTT
V gene: TRBV25-1; J gene: TRBJ2-1; clone size: .; D gene: .; CDR3 protein: CASSDRTGRAYNEQFF; CDR3 DNA: TGTGCCAGCAGTGACCGTACCGGTCGTGCCTACAATGAGCAGTTCTTC
V gene: TRBV5-6; J gene: TRBJ1-5; clone size: .; D gene: TRBD1; CDR3 protein: CASSLGGVQPQHF; CDR3 DNA: TGTGCCAGCAGCTTAGGGGGCGTTCAGCCCCAGCATTTT
V gene: TRBV10-3; J gene: TRBJ2-5; clone size: .; D gene: .; CDR3 protein: CAISEVLQETQYF; CDR3 DNA: TGTGCCATCAGTGAGGTACTCCAAGAGACCCAGTACTTC
V gene: TRBV5-6; J gene: TRBJ2-7; clone size: .; D gene: .; CDR3 protein: CASRKSLSSYEQYF; CDR3 DNA: TGTGCCAGCAGGAAGAGCTTAAGCTCCTACGAGCAGTACTTC
V gene: TRBV28; J gene: TRBJ2-7; clone size: .; D gene: TRBD1; CDR3 protein: CASRVGQAGAYEQYF; CDR3 DNA: TGTGCCAGCAGAGTAGGACAGGCTGGAGCCTACGAGCAGTACTTC
V gene: TRBV6-4; J gene: TRBJ2-1; clone size: .; D gene: TRBD2; CDR3 protein: CASSDSNAGGYNEQFF; CDR3 DNA: TGTGCCAGCAGTGACTCGAACGCGGGGGGATACAATGAGCAGTTCTTC
V gene: TRBV5-1; J gene: TRBJ2-5; clone size: .; D gene: .; CDR3 protein: CASSLEGETQYF; CDR3 DNA: TGCGCCAGCAGCCTTGAGGGAGAGACCCAGTACTTC
V gene: TRBV4-2; J gene: TRBJ2-2; clone size: .; D gene: TRBD1; CDR3 protein: CASSQTGARTGELFF; CDR3 DNA: TGTGCCAGCAGCCAAACAGGGGCGAGAACCGGGGAGCTGTTTTTT
V gene: TRBV19; J gene: TRBJ1-5; clone size: .; D gene: .; CDR3 protein: CASNRQTNQPQHF; CDR3 DNA: TGTGCCAGTAACAGACAGACCAATCAGCCCCAGCATTTT
V gene: TRBV5-4; J gene: TRBJ2-7; clone size: .; D gene: TRBD1; CDR3 protein: CASSLSTGVNPEQYF; CDR3 DNA: TGTGCCAGCAGCTTGTCGACAGGGGTGAATCCCGAGCAGTACTTC
V gene: TRBV7-8; J gene: TRBJ2-3; clone size: .; D gene: TRBD2; CDR3 protein: CASSQLAGGLTDTQYF; CDR3 DNA: TGTGCCAGCAGTCAACTAGCGGGGGGACTTACAGATACGCAGTATTTT
V gene: TRBV10-3; J gene: TRBJ1-4; clone size: .; D gene: .; CDR3 protein: CAISESTGLGEKLFF; CDR3 DNA: TGTGCCATCAGTGAGTCTACAGGGCTAGGTGAAAAACTGTTTTTT
V gene: TRBV2; J gene: TRBJ1-4; clone size: once; D gene: TRBD1; CDR3 protein: CASSMRQGTTNEKLFF; CDR3 DNA: TGTGCCAGCAGTATGAGACAGGGGACTACTAATGAAAAACTGTTTTTT
V gene: TRBV7-9; J gene: TRBJ2-6; clone size: .; D gene: .; CDR3 protein: CASSLLGANVLTF; CDR3 DNA: TGTGCCAGCAGCTTACTGGGGGCCAACGTCCTGACTTTC
V gene: TRBV5-1; J gene: TRBJ2-2; clone size: .; D gene: TRBD1; CDR3 protein: CASSSGQQSTGELFF; CDR3 DNA: TGCGCCAGCAGCTCGGGACAGCAATCCACCGGGGAGCTGTTTTTT
V gene: TRBV27; J gene: TRBJ1-1; clone size: .; D gene: .; CDR3 protein: CASSLFTNTEAFF; CDR3 DNA: TGTGCCAGCAGTTTATTCACAAACACTGAAGCTTTCTTT
V gene: TRBV28; J gene: TRBJ1-5; clone size: .; D gene: .; CDR3 protein: CASGGFNQLGRPQHF; CDR3 DNA: TGTGCCAGCGGAGGATTCAATCAGTTAGGTCGGCCCCAGCATTTT
V gene: TRBV11-2; J gene: TRBJ2-1; clone size: .; D gene: .; CDR3 protein: CASSLESRLEQFF; CDR3 DNA: TGTGCCAGCAGCTTAGAATCGAGACTTGAGCAGTTCTTC
V gene: TRBV28; J gene: TRBJ2-2; clone size: .; D gene: .; CDR3 protein: CASSPLVTGELFF; CDR3 DNA: TGTGCCAGCAGCCCGCTAGTAACCGGGGAGCTGTTTTTT
V gene: TRBV5-1; J gene: TRBJ2-7; clone size: .; D gene: TRBD1; CDR3 protein: CASSLPTGGASYEQYF; CDR3 DNA: TGCGCCAGCAGCTTGCCAACAGGGGGCGCATCCTACGAGCAGTACTTC
V gene: TRBV5-1; J gene: TRBJ1-2; clone size: .; D gene: TRBD1; CDR3 protein: CASSLGQGAVGYTF; CDR3 DNA: TGCGCCAGCAGCCTGGGACAGGGGGCTGTTGGCTACACCTTC
V gene: TRBV7-9; J gene: TRBJ1-4; clone size: .; D gene: .; CDR3 protein: CASSLDSFATNEKLFF; CDR3 DNA: TGTGCCAGCAGCTTAGATAGTTTTGCAACTAATGAAAAACTGTTTTTT
V gene: TRBV19; J gene: TRBJ2-2; clone size: .; D gene: .; CDR3 protein: CATTGLGHPDTGELFF; CDR3 DNA: TGTGCCACCACGGGGTTGGGACACCCGGACACCGGGGAGCTGTTTTTT
V gene: TRBV19; J gene: TRBJ2-5; clone size: .; D gene: .; CDR3 protein: CASRTRPKETQYF; CDR3 DNA: TGTGCCAGTAGGACAAGACCTAAAGAGACCCAGTACTTC
V gene: TRBV7-8; J gene: TRBJ2-1; clone size: .; D gene: .; CDR3 protein: CATQAVSYNEQFF; CDR3 DNA: TGTGCCACTCAAGCGGTCTCCTACAATGAGCAGTTCTTC
V gene: TRBV19; J gene: TRBJ1-1; clone size: .; D gene: .; CDR3 protein: CATGWRVNTEAFF; CDR3 DNA: TGTGCCACCGGGTGGAGGGTCAACACTGAAGCTTTCTTT
V gene: TRBV6-6; J gene: TRBJ1-5; clone size: .; D gene: TRBD1; CDR3 protein: CASSYAIGQGNQPQHF; CDR3 DNA: TGTGCCAGCAGTTACGCGATTGGACAGGGGAATCAGCCCCAGCATTTT
V gene: TRBV5-1; J gene: TRBJ2-2; clone size: .; D gene: .; CDR3 protein: CAILWTWSNTGELFF; CDR3 DNA: TGCGCCATCCTGTGGACATGGTCGAACACCGGGGAGCTGTTTTTT
V gene: TRBV29-1; J gene: TRBJ2-3; clone size: .; D gene: .; CDR3 protein: CSAPEDSADTQYF; CDR3 DNA: TGCAGCGCTCCTGAGGACAGCGCGGATACGCAGTATTTT
V gene: TRBV15; J gene: TRBJ2-7; clone size: .; D gene: .; CDR3 protein: CATATGLTYEQYF; CDR3 DNA: TGTGCCACCGCTACTGGACTTACCTACGAGCAGTACTTC
V gene: TRBV6-6; J gene: TRBJ1-5; clone size: .; D gene: TRBD1; CDR3 protein: CASRTGTAENQPQHF; CDR3 DNA: TGTGCCAGCAGGACCGGGACAGCGGAAAATCAGCCCCAGCATTTT
V gene: TRBV11-1; J gene: TRBJ1-4; clone size: .; D gene: .; CDR3 protein: CASTSRGTNEKLFF; CDR3 DNA: TGTGCCAGCACCTCCAGGGGAACTAATGAAAAACTGTTTTTT
V gene: TRBV19; J gene: TRBJ2-7; clone size: .; D gene: TRBD1; CDR3 protein: CASTLRTGSYEQYF; CDR3 DNA: TGTGCCAGTACCCTCAGGACAGGGAGTTACGAGCAGTACTTC